Below are 25 T cell receptor beta chains sequenced from a single sample in a study of beta chain features in type 1 diabetes. Expressed TCRB transcripts got sequenced, as all isolated RNA was reverse transcribed. The data were produced by immunoSEQ multiplex PCR, yet TCRdb's version contains in-frame clones alone and is incomplete. Of about 220,000 clones listed, 11% are singletons. Sequenced: central memory CD4+ T cells from blood. These receptors originate from a young man in good health.

This sequence joins TRBV9 and TRBJ2-7; D perhaps matches TRBD2 (5 bases). Germline CDR1 and CDR2: SGDLS and YYNGEE. The CDR3 covers 14 residues. V lost 0 bases and J 0 bases, leaving 7 bases between the germline ends. CDR3 protein: CASSVESGSYEQYF. The CDR3 DNA sequence: TGTGCCAGCAGCGTAGAAAGCGGCTCCTACGAGCAGTACTTC.

CDR3 loop: CASSLIGAAYSGANVLTF. In nucleotides, the CDR3 is TGTGCCAGCAGTTTGATAGGGGCTGCCTACTCTGGGGCCAACGTCCTGACTTTC. The V call is TRBV28, the J call TRBJ2-6; D might be TRBD1 (5 bases). The CDR3 consists of 18 residues. Looked up from germline, CDR1 is MDHEN and CDR2 is SYDVKM. V lost 3 bases, J lost 0 bases, and 15 bases lay in between.

This clone was observed many times. This chain uses TRBV27 with TRBJ2-1, with 8 bases fitting TRBD2. Germline V lookup: CDR1 MNHEY, CDR2 SMNVEV (reference sequence). Trimming cost V 8 bases and J 0 bases; bases outside gene matches: 3. This CDR3 contains 14 residues. CDR3 nucleotide sequence: TGTGCCAGCCGCGGGAGGCTCTCCTACAATGAGCAGTTCTTC. The encoded protein is CASRGRLSYNEQFF.

This clone was observed at least ten times. V is TRBV30 and J is TRBJ2-1; no reliable D call. Germline assignment: CDR1 GTSNPN and CDR2 SVGIG (reference sequence). V was trimmed by 1 base and J by 7 bases, leaving 14 bases between them. The CDR3 runs 14 residues. The CDR3 here is CAWSGLGPLNEQFF. The DNA for the CDR3 is TGTGCCTGGAGTGGACTCGGGCCTTTGAATGAGCAGTTCTTC.

The rearrangement links TRBV6-5 to TRBJ1-1, with D maybe TRBD1 (6 bases). The CDR3 runs to 14 residues. V shed 4 bases and J shed 3 bases, with 12 bases lying between them. Per germline, CDR1 MNHEY and CDR2 SVGAGI. In DNA form, the CDR3 reads TGTGCCAGCAGTTTCGGGGGCTGGGACACTGAAGCTTTCTTT. It translates to CASSFGGWDTEAFF.

The J gene is TRBJ1-2, the V gene TRBV29-1, with D maybe TRBD1 (5 bases). Germline values: CDR1 SQVTM, CDR2 ANQGSEA. CDR3 length: 13 amino acids. The germline V and J ends were trimmed by 7 bases and 3 bases, with 15 bases remaining between them. The CDR3 reads CSGARDGDYGYTF. The CDR3 DNA reads TGCAGCGGTGCCCGGGACGGTGACTATGGCTACACCTTC.

This clone was detected many times. This sequence joins TRBV2 and TRBJ2-6; the D is unclear. The CDR3 has 14 amino acids. The germline gives CDR1 SNHLY, CDR2 FYNNEI. V was pared by 5 bases and J by 0 bases, with 5 bases between. The CDR3 loop reads CASSPSSGANVLTF. CDR3 coding DNA: TGTGCCAGCAGTCCGAGCTCTGGGGCCAACGTCCTGACTTTC. The full variable domain, completed using reference TRBV2 and TRBJ2-6, is EPEVTQTPSHQVTQMGQEVILRCVPISNHLYFYWYRQILGQKVEFLVSFYNNEISEKSEIFDDQFSVERPDGSNFTLKIRSTKLEDSAMYFCASSPSSGANVLTFGAGSRLTVL.

This clone was observed a handful of times. Other DNA sequences in this sample translate to the same CDR3. This sequence joins TRBV7-3 and TRBJ2-5, with D perhaps being TRBD1 or TRBD2 (5 bases each). The ends were cut back, 5 bases at V and 2 bases at J, with 9 bases in the middle. The CDR3 sequence is 13 residues long. Germline lookup yields CDR1 SGHTA and CDR2 FQGTGA. The CDR3 bases are TGTGCCAGCAGCCCGGGGCGGCAAGAGACCCAGTACTTC. Protein: CASSPGRQETQYF.

This clone appeared many times. V gene TRBV7-2 combines with J gene TRBJ2-7, with 10 bases fitting TRBD2. The CDR3 is 14 residues long. J gave up 6 bases and V 5 bases, and 7 bases lay outside the gene matches. CDR1 and CDR2 from the germline V gene are SGHTA and FQGNSA. The CDR3 DNA reads TGTGCCAGCAGCAAGAGCGGGAGGGATGCCGAGCAGTACTTC. It specifies CASSKSGRDAEQYF.

This clone has just a few counts. The chain has TRBV18 and TRBJ2-7; TRBD1 agrees at 11 bases. Germline loops: CDR1 KGHSH, CDR2 LQKENI. The CDR3 spans 18 residues. The junction had 15 bases not matched to a gene; V was cut back by 4 bases and J by 4 bases. Here the CDR3 DNA reads TGTGCCAGCTCACTGAACCGACTGGGGACAGGGGGTTCGTACGAGCAGTACTTC. Translated, it gives CASSLNRLGTGGSYEQYF.

The gene calls are TRBV7-9 and TRBJ1-4; D possibly corresponds to TRBD1 (6 bases). Germline loops: CDR1 SEHNR, CDR2 FQNEAQ (reference sequence). Between the trimmed V and J ends, which lost 4 bases and 8 bases, there was a span of 14 bases. CDR3 length: 14 residues. CDR3 in DNA: TGTGCCAGCAGCTCATCGGGGGCAAGGGAAAAACTGTTTTTT. Its protein product is CASSSSGAREKLFF.

With respect to this clone: Given a much more abundant clone one base away, this may be a read error. The chain employs TRBV5-1 and TRBJ2-3; 9 bases fit TRBD1. Germline assignment: CDR1 SGHRS and CDR2 YFSETQ. The V and J ends lost 0 bases and 1 base, in that order; junction bases with no gene match: 0. The CDR3 consists of 15 residues. CDR3 sequence: CASSLGTGGTDTQYF. CDR3 sequence (DNA): TGCGCCAGCAGCTTGGGGACAGGGGGCACAGATACGCAGTATTTT.

This rearrangement joins TRBV15 to TRBJ2-7; D is perhaps TRBD1 or TRBD2 (5 bases each). The CDR3 is 13 amino acids. Germline CDR1 reads LNHNV; CDR2 reads YYDKDF (reference sequence). V was cut by 5 bases and J by 5 bases, with 13 bases left in between. CDR3 in amino acids: CATSWVRGNEQYF. CDR3 DNA: TGTGCCACCAGCTGGGTGAGGGGAAACGAGCAGTACTTC.

This clone has just one count. This chain connects TRBV15 to TRBJ1-1; D gene ambiguous. This CDR3 is built from 14 residues. V was cut by 1 base and J by 0 bases, with 6 bases left in between. The germline gives CDR1 LNHNV, CDR2 YYDKDF (reference sequence). DNA of the CDR3: TGTGCCACCAGCAGAGGTGTCATGAACACTGAAGCTTTCTTT. Protein product: CATSRGVMNTEAFF.

This clone was counted ten times or more. The V gene is TRBV5-1, the J gene TRBJ2-1; 13 nucleotides align to TRBD2. The CDR3 length is 15 residues. After removal of 4 bases from V and 6 bases from J, the junction contained 4 bases not matched to a gene. Germline values: CDR1 SGHRS, CDR2 YFSETQ. CDR3 amino acids: CASSRGLAGFNEQFF. In nucleotides, the CDR3 is TGCGCCAGCAGCCGGGGACTAGCGGGGTTCAATGAGCAGTTCTTC.

This chain joins TRBV4-1 and TRBJ1-3, with no clear D. The germline gives CDR1 MGHRA, CDR2 YSYEKL. The V end lost 0 bases, the J end lost 6 bases, and 12 bases lay between the germline ends. CDR3 length: 15 amino acids. This CDR3 reads CASSQDLTLENTIYF. In DNA form, the CDR3 reads TGCGCCAGCAGCCAAGATCTAACCCTGGAAAACACCATATATTTT.

The chain joins TRBV7-2 to TRBJ2-5; 7 bases agree with TRBD2. Germline CDR1 and CDR2: SGHTA and FQGNSA. The CDR3 is 13 amino acids. The J segment lost 5 bases and the V segment lost 5 bases, leaving 5 bases of the junction unmatched. CDR3 in DNA: TGTGCCAGCAGCAAGCGGGATGAGGAGACCCAGTACTTC. This encodes CASSKRDEETQYF. Together with reference TRBV7-2 and TRBJ2-5, the CDR3 gives the full variable domain: GAGVSQSPSNKVTEKGKDVELRCDPISGHTALYWYRQSLGQGLEFLIYFQGNSAPDKSGLPSDRFSAERTGGSVSTLTIQRTQQEDSAVYLCASSKRDEETQYFGPGTRLLVL.

In its sample, this clone was seen a few times. The V and J genes are TRBV7-2 and TRBJ1-2; tentatively, D is TRBD1 (5 bases). From germline, CDR1 is SGHTA and CDR2 FQGNSA. V dropped 2 bases and J dropped 4 bases, with 11 bases sitting between them. The CDR3 extends over 14 amino acids. The CDR3 DNA follows: TGTGCCAGCAGCTTAAACGGACACTCCTATGGCTACACCTTC. It specifies CASSLNGHSYGYTF.

This clone has a handful of counts. The chain has TRBV25-1 and TRBJ2-7; D is unclear. Germline CDR1 MGHDK, CDR2 SYGVNS. The CDR3 has 11 amino acids. V dropped 0 bases and J dropped 11 bases, with 8 bases sitting between them. The CDR3 protein is CASSEYNIEYF. CDR3 bases: TGTGCCAGCAGTGAATACAATATTGAGTACTTC.

In its sample, this clone was seen a few times. This chain joins TRBV30 and TRBJ1-4; D possibly corresponds to TRBD1 (5 bases). The germline V gene encodes CDR1 GTSNPN and CDR2 SVGIG (reference sequence). Trimming shortened V by 4 bases and J by 7 bases, and 19 bases separated the two germline ends. This CDR3 is built from 15 residues. In DNA, the CDR3 is TGTGCCTGGACCCTAAACGGGGGGGTCGGTGAAAAACTGTTTTTT. Its translation is CAWTLNGGVGEKLFF.

The rearrangement joins TRBV29-1 to TRBJ2-3, with D maybe TRBD2 (7 bases). CDR3 size: 15 residues. V dropped 4 bases and J dropped 3 bases, with 17 bases sitting between them. Germline CDR1 and CDR2: SQVTM and ANQGSEA. The CDR3 DNA reads as TGCAGCGTTGCCGCGGGGGCGGGACTGACAGATACGCAGTATTTT. It specifies CSVAAGAGLTDTQYF.

In its sample, this clone was seen a few times. This chain uses TRBV29-1 with TRBJ1-1; D is uncertain. Germline V gives CDR1 SQVTM, CDR2 ANQGSEA. This CDR3 is 11 amino acids long. V dropped 3 bases and J dropped 6 bases, with 8 bases sitting between them. This CDR3 is CSVDQSAEAFF. DNA of the CDR3: TGCAGCGTTGACCAGAGCGCTGAAGCTTTCTTT.

This clone occurred a few times. This sample includes further DNA sequences coding for the same CDR3. The genes are TRBV29-1 and TRBJ1-3; D not certain. The CDR3 consists of 12 residues. Germline CDR1 is SQVTM and CDR2 is ANQGSEA. Trimming removed 1 base at V and 1 base at J, with 2 bases between. The CDR3 region is CSVEGSGNTIYF. The CDR3 DNA sequence: TGCAGCGTTGAAGGATCTGGAAACACCATATATTTT.

This clone was detected a few times. The chain combines TRBV7-6 with TRBJ2-1; D gene unclear. This CDR3 is built from 15 residues. Between the trimmed V and J ends, which lost 1 base and 0 bases, there was a span of 7 bases. Germline lookup yields CDR1 SGHVS and CDR2 FNYEAQ. This chain's CDR3 is CASSLGHSSYNEQFF. The CDR3 nucleotides read TGTGCCAGCAGCTTAGGGCACAGCTCCTACAATGAGCAGTTCTTC. Full variable domain (remainder filled in from reference TRBV7-6 and TRBJ2-1): GAGVSQSPRYKVTKRGQDVALRCDPISGHVSLYWYRQALGQGPEFLTYFNYEAQQDKSGLPNDRFSAERPEGSISTLTIQRTEQRDSAMYRCASSLGHSSYNEQFFGPGTRLTVL.

This clone was found a few times. V usage is TRBV6-5 and J usage is TRBJ1-2; a possible D gene is TRBD1 (5 bases). Between the trimmed V and J ends, which lost 7 bases and 8 bases, there was a span of 11 bases. Germline CDR1 is MNHEY and CDR2 is SVGAGI. CDR3 size: 11 residues. The DNA of the CDR3 is TGTGCCAGCAAAGGGGCGTCCGGCTACACCTTC. Amino acids: CASKGASGYTF.